This is a list of T cell receptor beta chains from one sample in a study of pediatric ulcerative colitis. Libraries were prepared by immunoSEQ multiplex PCR; TCRdb keeps only in-frame clonotypes and omits some of them. Of roughly 30,000 clones in the sample, more than 75% were seen once. Input material: blood. All receptors derive from a boy aged 5 to 17 with severe ulcerative colitis. Both conserved end residues are part of each CDR3. D genes are given only for firm matches. Expanded clones get a size class; other rows say once, few or many, or leave the size out.

.,10,once,TRBJ2-7,TRBV30,CAWGGHEQYF,TGTGCCTGGGGTGGTCACGAGCAGTACTTC
TRBD2,16,.,TRBJ2-3,TRBV25-1,CASSDGTSGVIDTQYF,TGTGCCAGCAGTGATGGGACTAGCGGGGTAATAGATACGCAGTATTTT
TRBD2,17,.,TRBJ2-1,TRBV9,CASSHGLAGGSYNEQFF,TGTGCCAGCAGTCACGGACTAGCGGGGGGATCCTACAATGAGCAGTTCTTC
.,11,.,TRBJ1-2,TRBV2,CASSQGYGYTF,TGTGCCAGCTCCCAGGGCTATGGCTACACCTTC
.,14,.,TRBJ2-2,TRBV5-6,CASKEGGLTGELFF,TGTGCCAGCAAAGAGGGGGGGCTCACCGGGGAGCTGTTTTTT
.,9,.,TRBJ2-3,TRBV7-9,CASSSEQYF,TGTGCCAGCAGCTCGGAACAGTATTTT
.,13,.,TRBJ1-5,TRBV28,CASSFDGTAPPHF,TGTGCCAGCAGTTTTGACGGAACAGCCCCTCCACATTTT
.,15,.,TRBJ2-3,TRBV19,CASSRAVRREDTQYF,TGTGCCAGTAGTAGGGCGGTCAGGCGGGAAGATACGCAGTATTTT
.,12,once,TRBJ1-1,TRBV6-5,CASSNPNTEAFF,TGTGCCAGCAGTAACCCGAACACTGAAGCTTTCTTT
TRBD2,15,.,TRBJ2-1,TRBV19,CASSIVSGGDNEQFF,TGTGCCAGTAGTATAGTTAGCGGGGGGGACAATGAGCAGTTCTTC
.,13,.,TRBJ1-1,TRBV10-3,CAITGGRDTEAFF,TGTGCCATCACGGGGGGAAGAGACACTGAAGCTTTCTTT
TRBD2,15,.,TRBJ2-1,TRBV6-6,CASTHGTTTYNEQFF,TGTGCCAGCACCCACGGGACTACCACCTACAATGAGCAGTTCTTC
.,14,.,TRBJ2-1,TRBV4-3,CASSQVIEYNEQFF,TGCGCCAGCAGCCAAGTAATAGAGTACAATGAGCAGTTCTTC
TRBD1,15,.,TRBJ1-5,TRBV2,CASRPDRGNNQPQHF,TGTGCCAGCAGACCCGACAGGGGGAACAATCAGCCCCAGCATTTT
.,15,.,TRBJ1-4,TRBV30,CAWSLGAPWREKLFF,TGTGCCTGGAGTTTGGGGGCACCCTGGCGTGAAAAACTGTTTTTT
TRBD1,15,.,TRBJ1-1,TRBV5-8,CASSLTGQGGSEAFF,TGTGCCAGCAGCCTCACGGGACAGGGGGGGTCTGAAGCTTTCTTT
.,13,once,TRBJ1-2,TRBV7-2,CASSLEQFYGYTF,TGTGCCAGCAGCTTAGAACAGTTCTATGGCTACACCTTC
.,10,.,TRBJ1-2,TRBV30,CAWRKGGYTF,TGTGCCTGGAGAAAAGGCGGCTACACCTTC
.,15,.,TRBJ2-1,TRBV6-4,CASSDSYRGGNEQFF,TGTGCCAGCAGTGACTCTTATCGTGGGGGCAATGAGCAGTTCTTC
TRBD2,17,once,TRBJ2-3,TRBV18,CASSPRGLAGGTDTQYF,TGTGCCAGCTCACCAAGGGGGCTAGCGGGGGGCACAGATACGCAGTATTTT
.,14,.,TRBJ2-3,TRBV7-3,CASSLGVSTDTQYF,TGTGCCAGCAGCCTGGGGGTTAGCACAGATACGCAGTATTTT
.,14,.,TRBJ1-1,TRBV25-1,CASSDPYGYTEAFF,TGTGCCAGCAGTGATCCGTACGGCTACACTGAAGCTTTCTTT
TRBD1,17,few,TRBJ1-2,TRBV29-1,CSVANSSPGQSFYGYTF,TGCAGCGTTGCCAACTCTTCCCCGGGACAGAGCTTCTATGGCTACACCTTC
.,17,.,TRBJ2-1,TRBV27,CASSPYAVAVSYNEQFF,TGTGCCAGCAGTCCCTATGCGGTGGCAGTCTCCTACAATGAGCAGTTCTTC
TRBD2,13,.,TRBJ2-5,TRBV29-1,CSVARGGKETQYF,TGCAGCGTGGCTCGCGGGGGAAAAGAGACCCAGTACTTC
TRBD2,16,.,TRBJ2-5,TRBV4-1,CASSQVLAGGPETQYF,TGCGCCAGCAGCCAAGTTCTAGCGGGGGGGCCGGAGACCCAGTACTTC
.,19,.,TRBJ1-6,TRBV4-1,CASSQGPLGRTTYNSPLHF,TGCGCCAGCAGCCAAGGGCCCTTAGGGCGTACTACCTATAATTCACCCCTCCACTTT
.,13,.,TRBJ2-7,TRBV27,CASSPGGVYEQYF,TGTGCCAGCAGTCCGGGGGGCGTTTACGAGCAGTACTTC
.,14,few,TRBJ1-1,TRBV5-1,CASSGGLGKTEAFF,TGCGCCAGCTCTGGGGGACTGGGGAAAACTGAAGCTTTCTTT
.,13,.,TRBJ1-1,TRBV18,CASSRPQVREAFF,TGTGCCAGCTCACGACCTCAAGTCCGCGAAGCTTTCTTT
.,12,.,TRBJ1-1,TRBV5-8,CASSWDPLEAFF,TGTGCCAGCAGCTGGGACCCTTTAGAAGCTTTCTTT
.,14,.,TRBJ1-1,TRBV9,CASSVSGVNTEAFF,TGTGCCAGCAGCGTATCCGGGGTCAACACTGAAGCTTTCTTT
.,13,few,TRBJ1-2,TRBV13,CASSFQAQYGYTF,TGTGCCAGCAGCTTCCAGGCCCAATATGGCTACACCTTC
.,16,.,TRBJ2-7,TRBV4-1,CASSPLGLAISYEQYF,TGCGCCAGCAGCCCCCTGGGGTTAGCGATCTCCTACGAGCAGTACTTC
.,14,.,TRBJ2-7,TRBV9,CASSVGTDSYEQYF,TGTGCCAGCAGCGTAGGGACAGACTCCTACGAGCAGTACTTC
.,15,few,TRBJ1-1,TRBV19,CASSIRASVNTEAFF,TGTGCCAGTAGTATTCGGGCCAGTGTGAACACTGAAGCTTTCTTT
.,15,.,TRBJ2-6,TRBV15,CATRPTLSGANVLTF,TGTGCCACCAGACCGACTCTCTCTGGGGCCAACGTCCTGACTTTC
.,14,.,TRBJ1-1,TRBV7-2,CASNPGTVDTEAFF,TGTGCCAGCAACCCAGGGACTGTAGACACTGAAGCTTTCTTT
.,14,.,TRBJ1-1,TRBV9,CASSVQARHTEAFF,TGTGCCAGCAGCGTCCAGGCGCGGCACACTGAAGCTTTCTTT
TRBD1,14,once,TRBJ1-4,TRBV30,CAWSLTGVGEKLFF,TGTGCCTGGAGTCTGACAGGGGTGGGTGAAAAACTGTTTTTT
.,17,few,TRBJ1-5,TRBV19,CASSIEHTPQGSQPQHF,TGTGCCAGTAGTATAGAGCACACCCCACAGGGAAGTCAGCCCCAGCATTTT
TRBD1,13,.,TRBJ1-2,TRBV9,CASSSTGGRGYTF,TGTGCCAGCAGCTCGACAGGGGGACGGGGCTACACCTTC
TRBD1,16,.,TRBJ2-1,TRBV4-1,CASSQEETGWGNEQFF,TGCGCCAGCAGCCAAGAAGAGACAGGGTGGGGAAATGAGCAGTTCTTC
.,14,.,TRBJ2-2,TRBV27,CASSFGGFTGELFF,TGTGCCAGCAGTTTCGGGGGTTTCACCGGGGAGCTGTTTTTT
.,14,few,TRBJ2-2,TRBV7-3,CASSLARESGELFF,TGTGCCAGCAGCCTTGCCAGGGAATCCGGGGAGCTGTTTTTT
.,14,.,TRBJ1-1,TRBV7-3,CASSSGTLNTEAFF,TGTGCCAGCAGCTCTGGGACCCTGAACACTGAAGCTTTCTTT
.,12,.,TRBJ1-2,TRBV4-2,CASSQGVDGYTF,TGTGCCAGCAGCCAAGGGGTAGACGGCTACACCTTC
.,13,.,TRBJ2-4,TRBV11-2,CASSRGGENIQYF,TGTGCCAGCAGCCGTGGTGGCGAAAACATTCAGTACTTC
TRBD1,14,.,TRBJ1-5,TRBV19,CASTGQEKYQPQHF,TGTGCCAGTACCGGACAGGAGAAGTATCAGCCCCAGCATTTT
.,15,.,TRBJ1-1,TRBV9,CASSFSGLGNTEAFF,TGTGCCAGCAGCTTCTCAGGGTTGGGGAACACTGAAGCTTTCTTT
.,14,.,TRBJ1-1,TRBV9,CASSVAGGAAEAFF,TGTGCCAGCAGCGTAGCCGGGGGCGCGGCTGAAGCTTTCTTT
TRBD1,14,.,TRBJ1-2,TRBV5-1,CASSPPGGLNGYTF,TGCGCCAGCAGCCCCCCAGGGGGGCTCAATGGCTACACCTTC
TRBD1,15,.,TRBJ1-1,TRBV7-6,CASSPRQGQNTEAFF,TGTGCCAGCAGCCCACGACAGGGGCAGAACACTGAAGCTTTCTTT
.,14,.,TRBJ1-1,TRBV29-1,CSVATHKLDTEAFF,TGCAGCGTAGCCACGCATAAACTAGACACTGAAGCTTTCTTT